These 8 T cell receptor beta chains were all obtained from the same sample, sequenced in a study of T cells in Graves' hyperthyroidism and ophthalmopathy. RNA transcripts provided the source from which TCR beta CDR3 regions were amplified. With the HTBI primer set, the TCR CDR3 went through a first round of RT-PCR. One entry per CDR3 protein, called by TCRdb with MiXCR from the multiplex PCR reads. The table has around 580,000 distinct CDR3 sequences, 46% seen once. Specimen: peripheral blood or thyroid tissue (not recorded which). The receptors shown here come from a woman between 18 and 30 years old with Graves' hyperthyroidism.

This clonotype was counted at least ten times. J is TRBJ1-2 and V is TRBV29-1, with D possibly matching TRBD1 (6 bases). This CDR3 is built from 11 residues. Germline CDR1 SQVTM, CDR2 ANQGSEA. V shed 7 bases and J shed 8 bases, with 14 bases lying between them. CDR3 protein: CSAGPRGGYTF. Written as DNA, the CDR3 is TGCAGCGCTGGACCCAGGGGCGGCTACACCTTC.

The chain uses TRBV6-5 and TRBJ1-2; D possibly corresponds to TRBD1 (5 bases). Looked up from germline, CDR1 is MNHEY and CDR2 is SVGAGI. Trimming took 0 bases from V and 2 from J, leaving 13 bases between them. The CDR3 runs 16 residues. CDR3 residues: CASSYSPRQRNYGYTF. The CDR3, as DNA: TGTGCCAGCAGTTACTCGCCAAGACAGAGGAACTATGGCTACACCTTC.

This clonotype was counted ten times or more. The chain carries TRBV5-5 and TRBJ1-5; a weak D match, TRBD1 (5 bases). Germline CDR1 SGHKS, CDR2 YYEKEE (reference sequence). Trimming stripped 5 bases from V and 6 bases from J, with 15 bases between. This CDR3 has 14 amino acids. The CDR3 loop is CASSPGGVGQPQHF. CDR3 coding DNA: TGTGCCAGCAGTCCAGGAGGGGTGGGTCAGCCCCAGCATTTT.

This chain joins TRBV2 and TRBJ1-5; D remains unclear. Per germline, CDR1 SNHLY and CDR2 FYNNEI. This CDR3 region has 12 residues. The V and J ends lost 7 bases and 7 bases respectively, with 11 bases between them. The CDR3 DNA is TGTGCCAGCAAGGGCCATGAGCAGCCCCAGCATTTT. This encodes CASKGHEQPQHF. Filled out from reference TRBV2 and TRBJ1-5, the complete variable domain reads EPEVTQTPSHQVTQMGQEVILRCVPISNHLYFYWYRQILGQKVEFLVSFYNNEISEKSEIFDDQFSVERPDGSNFTLKIRSTKLEDSAMYFCASKGHEQPQHFGDGTRLSIL.

The V call is TRBV7-9, the J call TRBJ2-6; D is possibly TRBD1 (6 bases). Germline V gene data show CDR1 as SEHNR and CDR2 as FQNEAQ (reference sequence). The CDR3 has 16 amino acids. Trimming cost V 0 bases and J 11 bases, with 17 bases left between them. CDR3 protein: CASSLAVGGRDYVLTF. The CDR3 bases are TGTGCCAGCAGCTTAGCGGTTGGGGGCAGAGACTACGTCCTGACTTTC.

The table lists this clonotype with a count of one. J is TRBJ2-2 and V is TRBV5-1, with a possible D match to TRBD2 (5 bases). The CDR3 is 13 amino acids. Germline CDR1 reads SGHRS; CDR2 reads YFSETQ. V was trimmed by 4 bases and J by 7 bases, leaving 11 bases between them. The CDR3, as DNA: TGCGCCAGCAGCCACACGGGGTTCGGGGAGCTGTTTTTT. This sequence encodes CASSHTGFGELFF.

This rearrangement joins TRBV7-9 to TRBJ2-7, with a possible D match to TRBD1 (6 bases). Germline CDR1 reads SEHNR; CDR2 reads FQNEAQ (reference sequence). V was cut by 5 bases and J by 5 bases, with 13 bases left in between. This CDR3 region has 13 residues. The CDR3 sequence: CASSQQGVDEQYF. DNA of the CDR3: TGTGCCAGCAGCCAACAGGGAGTGGACGAGCAGTACTTC.

In this sample, this clonotype turned up many times. The V call is TRBV7-9, the J call TRBJ1-1; the D gene is possibly TRBD1 (5 bases). CDR3 length equals 14 residues. Per the germline V gene, CDR1 is SEHNR and CDR2 is FQNEAQ (reference sequence). Trimming took 5 bases from V and 5 from J, leaving 15 bases between them. The CDR3 nucleotides are TGTGCCAGCAGCCCGGGGGAGGGAGAGACTGAAGCTTTCTTT. Translated: CASSPGEGETEAFF.